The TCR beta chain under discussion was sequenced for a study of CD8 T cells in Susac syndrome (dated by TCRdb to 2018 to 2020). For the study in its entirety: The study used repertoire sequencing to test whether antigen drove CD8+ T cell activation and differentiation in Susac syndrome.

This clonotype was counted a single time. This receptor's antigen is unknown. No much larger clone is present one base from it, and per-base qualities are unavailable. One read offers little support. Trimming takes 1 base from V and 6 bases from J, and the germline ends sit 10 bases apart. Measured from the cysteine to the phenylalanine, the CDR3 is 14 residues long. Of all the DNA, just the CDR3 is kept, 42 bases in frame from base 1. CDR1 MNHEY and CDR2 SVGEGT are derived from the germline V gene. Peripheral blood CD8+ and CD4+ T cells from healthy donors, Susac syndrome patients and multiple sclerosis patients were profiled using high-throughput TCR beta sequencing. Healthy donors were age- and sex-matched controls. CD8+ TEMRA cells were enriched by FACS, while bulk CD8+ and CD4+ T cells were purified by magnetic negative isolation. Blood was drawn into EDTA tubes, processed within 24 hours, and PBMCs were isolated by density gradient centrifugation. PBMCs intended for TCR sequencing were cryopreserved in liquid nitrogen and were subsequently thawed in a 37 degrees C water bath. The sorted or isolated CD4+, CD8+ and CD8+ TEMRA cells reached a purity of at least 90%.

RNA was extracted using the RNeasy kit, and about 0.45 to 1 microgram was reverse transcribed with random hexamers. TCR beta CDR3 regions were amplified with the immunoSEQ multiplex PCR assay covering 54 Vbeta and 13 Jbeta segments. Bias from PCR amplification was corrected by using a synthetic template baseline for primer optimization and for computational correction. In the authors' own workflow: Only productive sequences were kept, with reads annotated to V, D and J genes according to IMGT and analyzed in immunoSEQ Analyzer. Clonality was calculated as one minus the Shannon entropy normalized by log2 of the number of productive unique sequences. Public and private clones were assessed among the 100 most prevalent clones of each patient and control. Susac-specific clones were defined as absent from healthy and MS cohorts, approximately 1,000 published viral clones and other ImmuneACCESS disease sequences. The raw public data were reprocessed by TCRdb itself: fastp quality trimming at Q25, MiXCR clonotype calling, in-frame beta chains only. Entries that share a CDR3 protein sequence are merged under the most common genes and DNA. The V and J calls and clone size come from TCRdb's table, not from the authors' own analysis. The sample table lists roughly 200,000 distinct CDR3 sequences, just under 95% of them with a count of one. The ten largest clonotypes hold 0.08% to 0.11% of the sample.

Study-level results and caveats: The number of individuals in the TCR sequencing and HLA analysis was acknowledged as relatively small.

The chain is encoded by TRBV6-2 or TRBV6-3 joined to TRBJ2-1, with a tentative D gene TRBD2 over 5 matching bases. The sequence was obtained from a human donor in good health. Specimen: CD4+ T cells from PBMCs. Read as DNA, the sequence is TGTGCCAGCAGTTACTTAACCGAGGGCAATGAGCAGTTCTTC. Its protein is CASSYLTEGNEQFF.